Listed below are T cell receptor beta chains from one sample, sequenced in a study of early T cells in non-severe SARS-CoV-2 infection. TCRdb redid the calling of the 5' RACE reads with MiXCR, one entry per CDR3 protein. The sample lists just under 85,000 distinct CDR3 sequences, 8.5% to 12% seen once, with approximately 8% in the top ten. This material consisted of whole blood, taken at baseline. The receptor set was obtained from an adult who was a healthcare worker with PCR-confirmed SARS-CoV-2 infection or an uninfected control (not recorded which). Each CDR3 is given with its conserved first and last residue. A D gene is named only where the DNA matches it firmly. Clone size is given for some rows only: seen once, a few or many times, or a class if the clone is expanded.

TRBV20-1	-	TRBJ1-5	few	TGCAGTGCTAGGGTAGGGAACAGCAATCAGCCCCAGCATTTT	CSARVGNSNQPQHF
TRBV2	-	TRBJ2-7	-	TGTGCCAGCAGTCTCCAGACCAACGAGCAGTACTTC	CASSLQTNEQYF
TRBV7-9	-	TRBJ1-6	few	TGTGCCAGCAGCGGGCCGCGGGCTCGGGCCAATTCACCCCTCCACTTT	CASSGPRARANSPLHF
TRBV11-2	TRBD2	TRBJ2-2	-	TGTGCCAGCAGGGTTTATAGCGGGGGCACCGGGGAGCTGTTTTTT	CASRVYSGGTGELFF
TRBV11-2	-	TRBJ2-4	-	TGTGCCAGCCGTGGGAGCCAAGCCAAAAACATTCAGTACTTC	CASRGSQAKNIQYF
TRBV14	-	TRBJ2-5	-	TGTGCCAGCAGCCCCCTCCGGGACGGCGAGACCCAGTACTTC	CASSPLRDGETQYF
TRBV28	-	TRBJ2-2	-	-	CASSIPLVPGSCFF
TRBV10-3	-	TRBJ2-3	-	TGTGCCATCAGTATTAGCACGGGCACAGATACGCAGTATTTT	CAISISTGTDTQYF
TRBV24-1	TRBD1	TRBJ2-1	-	TGTGCCACCTCGCGACCGGGACAGCGAAACAATGAGCAGTTCTTC	CATSRPGQRNNEQFF
TRBV6-1	TRBD2	TRBJ2-1	few	TGTGCCAGCAGTACCCTGGGACTAGCGGGAGTAGGAGGCTCCTACAATGAGCAGTTCTTC	CASSTLGLAGVGGSYNEQFF
TRBV27	-	TRBJ1-1	many	TGTGCCAGCAGTTTATATCCAGGACAGAACACTGAAGCTTTCTTT	CASSLYPGQNTEAFF
TRBV25-1	-	TRBJ2-4	once	TGTGCCAGCAGTGAAGAGGGGCACACGGACATTCAGTACTTC	CASSEEGHTDIQYF
TRBV7-9	-	TRBJ1-3	many	TGTGCCAGCAGCCAAGGACGGAGAAGCTCTGGAAACACCATATATTTT	CASSQGRRSSGNTIYF
TRBV2	-	TRBJ1-6	many	TGTGCCAGCAATTCACTAAGCTCCTATAATTCACCCCTCCACTTT	CASNSLSSYNSPLHF
TRBV20-1	-	TRBJ2-7	few	TGCAGTGCTAGAGATGCAGGGGCAGTTACCTACGAGCAGTACTTC	CSARDAGAVTYEQYF
TRBV7-2	-	TRBJ1-6	many	TGTGCCAGCAGCTTATACGCCTCACGGAATTCACCCCTCCACTTT	CASSLYASRNSPLHF
TRBV28	-	TRBJ2-1	many	TGTGCCAGCAGCCCTCTGAAGGTTGAGCAGTTCTTC	CASSPLKVEQFF
TRBV7-9	-	TRBJ2-3	many	TGTGCCAGCAGCTTAGGGGCAGATCACACAGATACGCAGTATTTT	CASSLGADHTDTQYF
TRBV27	TRBD1	TRBJ2-7	-	TGTGCCAGCAGTTCCCGCTGGGACAGAGAGCAGTACTTC	CASSSRWDREQYF
TRBV28	-	TRBJ2-4	many	TGTGCCAGCCTATTCAGACCGAGAGAAGCCAAAAACATTCAGTACTTC	CASLFRPREAKNIQYF
TRBV6-1	-	TRBJ1-2	-	TGTGCCAGCAGTACGGGGGCAGAAGACTATGGCTACACCTTC	CASSTGAEDYGYTF
TRBV3-1	-	TRBJ2-7	few	TGTGCCAGCAGCCACACGGTGGGCGAGCAGTACTTC	CASSHTVGEQYF
TRBV9	TRBD1	TRBJ2-7	many	TGTGCCAGCAGCGGGACAGGGGACTACGAGCAGTACTTC	CASSGTGDYEQYF
TRBV4-1	-	TRBJ2-3	-	TGCGCCAGCAGCCTCTGGGCGGCTAGCGGCACAGATACGCAGTATTTT	CASSLWAASGTDTQYF
TRBV10-3	TRBD1	TRBJ1-4	-	TGTGCCATCAGTGACTACAGGGGGTATGAAAAACTGTTTTTT	CAISDYRGYEKLFF
TRBV20-1	TRBD2	TRBJ2-7	-	TGCAGTGCAGAACTAGCGGGAGGGGCCTACGAGCAGTACTTC	CSAELAGGAYEQYF
TRBV6-5	TRBD1	TRBJ2-3	few	TGTGCCAGCAACAAACAGGGGGCAGGCACAGATACGCAGTATTTT	CASNKQGAGTDTQYF
TRBV4-1	-	TRBJ1-5	-	TGCGCCAGCAGCCATGGGGGAGGCAATCAGCCCCAGCATTTT	CASSHGGGNQPQHF
TRBV28	-	TRBJ2-7	few	TGTGCCAGCAGTTCCGCGGAACTAGCCGCCTACGAGCAGTACTTC	CASSSAELAAYEQYF
TRBV6-1	-	TRBJ2-7	many	TGTGCCAGCAGTCCCCCCGGGAAGCCCTACGAGCAGTACTTC	CASSPPGKPYEQYF
TRBV5-1	-	TRBJ1-6	-	TGCGCCAGCAGAGCTGGGACGGCTGATTCACCCCTCCACTTT	CASRAGTADSPLHF
TRBV20-1	-	TRBJ2-7	few	TGCAGTGCTATCTCACCCGATCGACTAGTTTTGGACGAGCAGTACTTC	CSAISPDRLVLDEQYF
TRBV10-3	-	TRBJ2-3	many	TGTGCCATCAGTGCCAACGGGGCAAACACAGATACGCAGTATTTT	CAISANGANTDTQYF
TRBV3-1	TRBD1	TRBJ1-3	few	TGTGCCAGCAGCCAAGGGTCCGACAGGGTCGTCCCCATATATTTT	CASSQGSDRVVPIYF
TRBV7-8	-	TRBJ2-2	-	TGTGCCAGCAGCTTAACTTTTAGGCCAAACACCGGGGAGCTGTTTTTT	CASSLTFRPNTGELFF
TRBV27	-	TRBJ2-2	-	TGTGCCAGCAGTTTCTATCAGATTAACACCGGGGAGCTGTTTTTT	CASSFYQINTGELFF
TRBV12-3/TRBV12-4	-	TRBJ2-1	few	TGTGCCAGCACCCCATCCCCCCATGAGCAGTTCTTC	CASTPSPHEQFF
TRBV25-1	TRBD2	TRBJ2-5	few	TGTGCCGCCTCAAACGGGCTTTCGGGGACTAGCGGACAAGAGACCCAGTACTTC	CAASNGLSGTSGQETQYF
TRBV25-1	TRBD1	TRBJ1-6	-	TGTGCCAGCAGTGTGGGACAGGGGGCTTATTCACCCCTCCACTTT	CASSVGQGAYSPLHF
TRBV7-2	-	TRBJ2-1	-	TGTGCCAGCAGCTTGGACGCCGGGAGCTCCTACAATGAGCAGTTCTTC	CASSLDAGSSYNEQFF
TRBV30	-	TRBJ1-2	-	TGTGCCTATTATAACTATGGCTACACCTTC	CAYYNYGYTF
TRBV12-3/TRBV12-4	-	TRBJ1-5	few	TGTGCCAGCAGTTTAGGGAGGCATCAGCCCCAGCATTTT	CASSLGRHQPQHF
TRBV6-5	-	TRBJ2-2	few	TGTGCCAGCAGTTACGCCCCAAACACCGGGGAGCTGTTTTTT	CASSYAPNTGELFF
TRBV7-2	-	TRBJ2-7	-	TGTGTCAGCAGGGTGGCCGGCTACGAGCAGTACTTC	CVSRVAGYEQYF
TRBV4-1	-	TRBJ2-7	-	TGCGCCAGCAGCCAAATGATCGGAGCTGCCCACTACGAGCAGTACTTC	CASSQMIGAAHYEQYF
TRBV27	TRBD1	TRBJ2-5	few	TGTGCCCGGGACAGGGGGCCTAAGGAGACCCAGTACTTC	CARDRGPKETQYF
TRBV7-6	TRBD1	TRBJ2-1	-	TGTGCCAGCAGCTTAGGGACAGGGGGCTCCAACAATGAGCAGTTCTTC	CASSLGTGGSNNEQFF
TRBV5-1	TRBD1	TRBJ2-7	-	TGCGCCAGCAGCAACGGGACAGGGCGCGCGTGGGAGCAGTACTTC	CASSNGTGRAWEQYF
TRBV20-1	TRBD2	TRBJ2-5	-	TGCAGTGCAACCCCCCCTTCTAGCGGACAACAAGAGACCCAGTACTTC	CSATPPSSGQQETQYF
TRBV20-1	TRBD2	TRBJ2-5	many	TGCAGTGCTAGAATGCCGGGACTAGCGGGAGGACCTCAAGAGACCCAGTACTTC	CSARMPGLAGGPQETQYF
TRBV12-3/TRBV12-4	-	TRBJ2-7	few	TGTGCCAGCAGCTCCCCAGGGGAGCAGTACTTC	CASSSPGEQYF
TRBV12-3/TRBV12-4	-	TRBJ2-2	many	TGTGCCAGCAGTTTAAGTGGGGCACCCGGGGAGCTGTTTTTT	CASSLSGAPGELFF
TRBV5-5	-	TRBJ2-7	-	TGTGCCAGCAGCTTGGCCCCAGGGCCCTCCTACGAGCAGTACTTC	CASSLAPGPSYEQYF
TRBV20-1	-	TRBJ2-3	few	TGCAGTGCTAGAGCGCGAGGTGGGACTCGCACAGATACGCAGTATTTT	CSARARGGTRTDTQYF
TRBV6-1	-	TRBJ2-7	-	TGTGCCAGCAGTGAACTCGGGTTCTACGAGCAGTACTTC	CASSELGFYEQYF
TRBV7-2	-	TRBJ2-5	-	TGTGCCAGCAGCTTAGTTCGTGCGGAGACCCAGTACTTC	CASSLVRAETQYF
TRBV28	TRBD1	TRBJ1-6	-	TGTGCCAGCAGTTTGAGGGACAGCGTTTCACCCCTCCACTTT	CASSLRDSVSPLHF
TRBV7-6	-	TRBJ2-5	many	TGTGCCAGCAGCTTAGGTAGCGGCATCGGCACCCAGTACTTC	CASSLGSGIGTQYF
TRBV3-1	TRBD1	TRBJ2-5	few	TGTGCCAGCACCGCGACAGGGCGAGAGACCCAGTACTTC	CASTATGRETQYF
TRBV28	TRBD2	TRBJ2-7	-	TGTGCCAGCAGCCCTCAGCGGGAGGGCCCCGAGCAGTACTTC	CASSPQREGPEQYF